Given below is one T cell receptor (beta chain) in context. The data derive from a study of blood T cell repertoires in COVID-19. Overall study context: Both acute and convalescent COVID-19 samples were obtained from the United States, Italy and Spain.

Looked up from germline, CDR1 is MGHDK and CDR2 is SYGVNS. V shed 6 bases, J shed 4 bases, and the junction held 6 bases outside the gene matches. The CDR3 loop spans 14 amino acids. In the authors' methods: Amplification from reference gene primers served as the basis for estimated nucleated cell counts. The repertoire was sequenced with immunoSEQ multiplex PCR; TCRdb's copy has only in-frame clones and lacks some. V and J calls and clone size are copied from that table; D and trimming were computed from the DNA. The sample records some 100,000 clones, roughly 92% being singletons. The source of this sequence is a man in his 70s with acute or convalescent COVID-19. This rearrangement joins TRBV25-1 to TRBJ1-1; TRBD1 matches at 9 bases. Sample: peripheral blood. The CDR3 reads CASSEQGAGTEAFF. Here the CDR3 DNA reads TGTGCCAGCAGCGAACAGGGGGCCGGCACTGAAGCTTTCTTT.